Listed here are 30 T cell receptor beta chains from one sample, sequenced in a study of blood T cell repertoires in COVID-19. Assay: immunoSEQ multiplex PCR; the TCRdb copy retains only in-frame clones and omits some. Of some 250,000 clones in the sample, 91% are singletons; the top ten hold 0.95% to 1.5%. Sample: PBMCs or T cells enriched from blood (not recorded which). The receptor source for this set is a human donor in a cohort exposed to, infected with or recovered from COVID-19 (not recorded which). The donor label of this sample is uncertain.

The CDR3 DNA sequence: TGTGCCAGCAGAGGTTCCAGGAATAATTCACCCCTCCACTTT. Translation gives CASRGSRNNSPLHF. The rearrangement uses TRBV2 and TRBJ1-6; D gene unclear. The germline V gene has CDR1 SNHLY and CDR2 FYNNEI. The CDR3 is made up of 14 amino acids. V shed 6 bases and J shed 5 bases, with 11 bases lying between them.

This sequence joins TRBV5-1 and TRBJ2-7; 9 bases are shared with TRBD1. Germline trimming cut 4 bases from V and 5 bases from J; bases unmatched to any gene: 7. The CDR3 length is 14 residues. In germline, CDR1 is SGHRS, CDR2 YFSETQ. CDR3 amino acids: CASSAGQGPNEQYF. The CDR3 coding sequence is TGCGCCAGCAGCGCGGGACAGGGTCCCAACGAGCAGTACTTC.

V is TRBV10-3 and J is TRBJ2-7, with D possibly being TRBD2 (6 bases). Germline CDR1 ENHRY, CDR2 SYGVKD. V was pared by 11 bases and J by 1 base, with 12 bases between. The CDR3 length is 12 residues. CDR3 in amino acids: CAGGTGSYEQYF. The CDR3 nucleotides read TGTGCCGGAGGGACGGGATCCTACGAGCAGTACTTC.

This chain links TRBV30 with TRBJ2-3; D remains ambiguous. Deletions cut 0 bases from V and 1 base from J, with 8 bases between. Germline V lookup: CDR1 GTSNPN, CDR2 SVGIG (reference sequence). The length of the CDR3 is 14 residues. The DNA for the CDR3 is TGTGCCTGGAGTGTACCCGCAGGCACAGATACGCAGTATTTT. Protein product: CAWSVPAGTDTQYF.

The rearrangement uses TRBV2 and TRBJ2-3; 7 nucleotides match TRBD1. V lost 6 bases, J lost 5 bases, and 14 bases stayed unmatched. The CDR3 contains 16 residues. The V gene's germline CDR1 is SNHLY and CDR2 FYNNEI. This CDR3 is CASRATGVWREDTQYF. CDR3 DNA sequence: TGTGCCAGCAGGGCTACAGGGGTCTGGAGAGAAGATACGCAGTATTTT. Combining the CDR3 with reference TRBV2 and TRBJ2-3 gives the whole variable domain EPEVTQTPSHQVTQMGQEVILRCVPISNHLYFYWYRQILGQKVEFLVSFYNNEISEKSEIFDDQFSVERPDGSNFTLKIRSTKLEDSAMYFCASRATGVWREDTQYFGPGTRLTVL.

The DNA of the CDR3 is TGTGCCAGCAGCTTCGGGAGGTTAACAGGGAGTCAGGACTATGGCTACACCTTC. Protein: CASSFGRLTGSQDYGYTF. The chain combines TRBV11-2 with TRBJ1-2; D might be TRBD1 (6 bases). The CDR3 has 18 amino acids. V was clipped by 3 bases and J by 3 bases, with 23 bases between them. From germline, CDR1 is SGHAT and CDR2 FQNNGV.

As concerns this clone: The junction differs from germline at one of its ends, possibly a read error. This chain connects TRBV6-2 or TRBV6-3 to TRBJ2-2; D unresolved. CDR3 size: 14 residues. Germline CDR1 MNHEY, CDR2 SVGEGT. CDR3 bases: TGTGCCAGCAGTTACGGGCAGAACATCGGGGAGCTGTTTTTT. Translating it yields CASSYGQNIGELFF.

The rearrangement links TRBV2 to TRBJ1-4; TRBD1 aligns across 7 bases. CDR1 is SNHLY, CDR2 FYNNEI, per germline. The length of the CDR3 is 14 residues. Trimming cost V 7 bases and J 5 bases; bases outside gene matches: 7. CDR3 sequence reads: CASNTGDSNEKLFF. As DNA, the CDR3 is TGTGCCAGCAACACAGGGGATTCGAATGAAAAACTGTTTTTT.

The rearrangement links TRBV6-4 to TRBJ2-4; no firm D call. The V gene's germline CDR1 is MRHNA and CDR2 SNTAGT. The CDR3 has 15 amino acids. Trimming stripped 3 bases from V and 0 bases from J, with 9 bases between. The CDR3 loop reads CASSESFEAKNIQYF. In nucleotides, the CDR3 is TGTGCCAGCAGTGAGAGCTTTGAAGCCAAAAACATTCAGTACTTC.

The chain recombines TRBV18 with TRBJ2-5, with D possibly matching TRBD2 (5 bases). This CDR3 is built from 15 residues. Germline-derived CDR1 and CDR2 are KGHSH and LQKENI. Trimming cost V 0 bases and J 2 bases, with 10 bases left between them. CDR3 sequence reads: CASSPPSGQQETQYF. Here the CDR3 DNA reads TGTGCCAGCTCACCACCGAGCGGTCAGCAAGAGACCCAGTACTTC.

CDR3 region: CASSLGGSWVGGYGYTF. DNA for the CDR3: TGTGCCAGCAGCTTAGGGGGATCGTGGGTCGGAGGGTATGGCTACACCTTC. The V gene is TRBV7-2, the J gene TRBJ1-2; D is unclear. V was pared by 1 base and J by 5 bases, with 20 bases between. Per the germline V gene, CDR1 is SGHTA and CDR2 is FQGNSA. The CDR3 covers 17 residues.

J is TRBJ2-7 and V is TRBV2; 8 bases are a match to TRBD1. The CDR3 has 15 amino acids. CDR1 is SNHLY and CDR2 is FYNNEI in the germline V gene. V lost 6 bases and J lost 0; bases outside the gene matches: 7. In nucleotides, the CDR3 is TGTGCCAGCAGCGGGCGGGACAGGTTCTCCTACGAGCAGTACTTC. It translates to CASSGRDRFSYEQYF. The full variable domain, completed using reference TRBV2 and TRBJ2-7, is EPEVTQTPSHQVTQMGQEVILRCVPISNHLYFYWYRQILGQKVEFLVSFYNNEISEKSEIFDDQFSVERPDGSNFTLKIRSTKLEDSAMYFCASSGRDRFSYEQYFGPGTRLTVT.

The CDR3 loop reads CASKIRGSTDTQYF. CDR3 coding DNA: TGCGCCAGCAAGATCCGGGGAAGCACAGATACGCAGTATTTT. The chain recombines TRBV5-1 with TRBJ2-3, with a weak D call TRBD2 (5 bases). In germline, CDR1 is SGHRS, CDR2 YFSETQ. Deletions cut 6 bases from V and 0 bases from J, with 11 bases between. CDR3 length: 14 residues.

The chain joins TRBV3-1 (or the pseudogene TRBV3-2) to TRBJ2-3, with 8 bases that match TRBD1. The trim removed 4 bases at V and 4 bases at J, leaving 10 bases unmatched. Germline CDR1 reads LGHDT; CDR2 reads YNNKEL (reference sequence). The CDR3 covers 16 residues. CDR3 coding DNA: TGTGCCAGCAGCCGTTCCAAAGGACAGGGCTCAGATACGCAGTATTTT. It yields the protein CASSRSKGQGSDTQYF.

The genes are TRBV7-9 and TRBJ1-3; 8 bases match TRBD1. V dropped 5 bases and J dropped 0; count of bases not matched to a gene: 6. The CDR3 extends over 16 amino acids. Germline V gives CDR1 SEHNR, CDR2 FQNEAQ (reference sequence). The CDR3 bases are TGTGCCAGCAGCCCCCCGGACAGGGTCTCTGGAAACACCATATATTTT. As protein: CASSPPDRVSGNTIYF.

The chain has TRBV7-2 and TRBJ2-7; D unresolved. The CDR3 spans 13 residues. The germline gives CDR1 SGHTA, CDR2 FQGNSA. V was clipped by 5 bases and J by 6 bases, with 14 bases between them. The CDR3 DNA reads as TGTGCCAGCAGCCTAGTGGAGCAACTCGAGCAGTACTTC. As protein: CASSLVEQLEQYF.

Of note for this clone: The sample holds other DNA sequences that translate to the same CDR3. This chain's CDR3 is CASSGTGGSGNTIYF. Here the CDR3 DNA reads TGTGCCAGCAGTGGCACAGGGGGCTCTGGAAACACCATATATTTT. V usage is TRBV9 and J usage is TRBJ1-3, with TRBD1 matching over 8 bases. The CDR3 consists of 15 residues. CDR1 is SGDLS and CDR2 is YYNGEE in the germline V gene. Trimming at V came to 5 bases and at J to 0 bases, leaving 4 bases not matched to a gene.

CDR3 nucleotide sequence: TGTGCCAGCAGTGAAGCAGGCCTAGCGGGGGGGGTAGATACGCAGTATTTT. This sequence encodes CASSEAGLAGGVDTQYF. The genes are TRBV6-1 and TRBJ2-3, with 12 bases that match TRBD2. The CDR3 contains 17 residues. V was pared by 0 bases and J by 5 bases, with 6 bases of the junction left unmatched. Looked up from germline, CDR1 is MNHNS and CDR2 is SASEGT.

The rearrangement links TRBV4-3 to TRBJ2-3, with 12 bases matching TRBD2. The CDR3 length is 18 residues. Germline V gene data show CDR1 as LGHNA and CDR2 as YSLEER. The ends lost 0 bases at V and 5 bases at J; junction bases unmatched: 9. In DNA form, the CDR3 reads TGCGCCAGCAGCCAAGAACCCCGGACTAGCGGGGTGGGAGATACGCAGTATTTT. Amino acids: CASSQEPRTSGVGDTQYF.

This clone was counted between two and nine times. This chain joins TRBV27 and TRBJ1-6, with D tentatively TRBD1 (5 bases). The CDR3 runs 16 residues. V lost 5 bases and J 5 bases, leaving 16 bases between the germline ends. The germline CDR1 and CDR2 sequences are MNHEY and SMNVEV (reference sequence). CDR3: CASSPALDTDNSPLHF. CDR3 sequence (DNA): TGTGCCAGCAGTCCCGCCCTGGACACGGATAATTCACCCCTCCACTTT.

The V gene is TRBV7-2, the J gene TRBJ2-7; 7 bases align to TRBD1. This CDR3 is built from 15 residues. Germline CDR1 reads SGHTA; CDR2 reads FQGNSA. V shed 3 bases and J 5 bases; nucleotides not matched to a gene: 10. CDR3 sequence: CASSLGTVPSNEQYF. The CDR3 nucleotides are TGTGCCAGCAGCTTGGGGACAGTACCCTCTAACGAGCAGTACTTC.

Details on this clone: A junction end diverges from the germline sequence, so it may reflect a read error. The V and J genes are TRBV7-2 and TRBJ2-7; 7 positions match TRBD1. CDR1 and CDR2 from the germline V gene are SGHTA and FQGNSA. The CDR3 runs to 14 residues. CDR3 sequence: CASSSGTVSSEQYF. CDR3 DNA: TGTGCCAGCAGCTCCGGGACAGTTTCCTCCGAGCAGTACTTC.

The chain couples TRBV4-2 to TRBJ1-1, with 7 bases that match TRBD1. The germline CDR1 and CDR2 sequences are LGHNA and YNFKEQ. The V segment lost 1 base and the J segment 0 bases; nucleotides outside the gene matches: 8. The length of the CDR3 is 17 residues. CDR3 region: CASSQGSRTGMNTEAFF. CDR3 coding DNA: TGTGCCAGCAGCCAAGGGTCCCGGACAGGCATGAACACTGAAGCTTTCTTT.

CDR3 sequence: CASSQGAASPLHF. The DNA for the CDR3 is TGTGCCAGCAGCCAAGGGGCAGCATCACCCCTCCACTTT. This chain joins TRBV6-5 and TRBJ1-6; a possible D gene is TRBD1 (5 bases). The CDR3 loop spans 13 amino acids. The germline CDR1 and CDR2 sequences are MNHEY and SVGAGI. V lost 6 bases and J lost 10, with 13 bases in between.

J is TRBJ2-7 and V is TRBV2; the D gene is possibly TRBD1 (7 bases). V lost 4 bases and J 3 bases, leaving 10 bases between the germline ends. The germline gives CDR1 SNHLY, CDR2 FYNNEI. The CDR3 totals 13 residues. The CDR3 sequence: CASSGGDSYEQYF. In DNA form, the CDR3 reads TGTGCCAGCAGTGGGGGGGACAGCTACGAGCAGTACTTC.

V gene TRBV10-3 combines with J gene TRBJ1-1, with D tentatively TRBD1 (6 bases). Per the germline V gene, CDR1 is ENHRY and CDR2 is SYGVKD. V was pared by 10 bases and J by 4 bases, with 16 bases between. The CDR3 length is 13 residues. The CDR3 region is CATGPGEFTEAFF. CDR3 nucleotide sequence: TGTGCCACAGGGCCAGGGGAATTCACTGAAGCTTTCTTT.

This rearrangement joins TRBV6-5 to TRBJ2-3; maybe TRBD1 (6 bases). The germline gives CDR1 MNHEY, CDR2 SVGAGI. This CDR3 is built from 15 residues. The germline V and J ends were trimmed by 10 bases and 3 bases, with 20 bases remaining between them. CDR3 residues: CATERALRGTDTQYF. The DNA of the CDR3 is TGTGCCACCGAGAGGGCCTTGAGGGGGACAGATACGCAGTATTTT.

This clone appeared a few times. CDR3: CAWSVRGTGNSPLHF. DNA for the CDR3: TGTGCCTGGAGTGTACGCGGGACAGGGAATTCACCCCTCCACTTT. The rearrangement joins TRBV30 to TRBJ1-6; 9 bases line up with TRBD1. The CDR3 runs to 15 residues. Germline CDR1 is GTSNPN and CDR2 is SVGIG (reference sequence). V dropped 0 bases and J dropped 7; count of bases not matched to a gene: 4.

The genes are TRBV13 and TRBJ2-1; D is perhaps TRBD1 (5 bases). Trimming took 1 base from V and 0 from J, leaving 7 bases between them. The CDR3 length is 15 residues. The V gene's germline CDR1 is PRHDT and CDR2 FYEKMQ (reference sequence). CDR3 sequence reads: CASSLEGVSYNEQFF. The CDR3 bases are TGTGCCAGCAGCTTAGAAGGGGTCTCCTACAATGAGCAGTTCTTC.

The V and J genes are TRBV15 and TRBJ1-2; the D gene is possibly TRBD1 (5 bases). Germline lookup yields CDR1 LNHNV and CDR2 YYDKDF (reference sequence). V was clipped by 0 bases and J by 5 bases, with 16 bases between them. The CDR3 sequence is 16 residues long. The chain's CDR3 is CATSRDRQFTQYGYTF. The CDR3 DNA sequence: TGTGCCACCAGCAGAGATCGACAGTTTACCCAGTATGGCTACACCTTC.